This T cell receptor beta chain came from a study of T cell clonotyping in hematopoietic cell transplantation. Comment on this clone: Its specificity is not known.

Whole-study results and caveats: After transplant, recipient diversity fell while pathologically expanded clonotypes grew through day 180.

Samples: about 28 days before transplant, then days 30, 100 and 180 after. This table comes from immunoSEQ multiplex PCR, and its TCRdb copy is limited to in-frame clones, with some not included. Of about 14,000 clones in the sample, 70% to 90% were seen once. This TCR was recovered from a male patient in his fifties or sixties who had an allogeneic stem cell transplant from an unrelated donor, so T cells may come from the graft donor. Some clones in this sample may be carry-over from other donors' samples. This specimen was PBMCs, taken 100 days after allogeneic stem cell transplant.

The CDR3 protein is CASSPRTSGRQNEQFF. The CDR3, as DNA: TGTGCCAGCAGCCCCCGGACTAGCGGGCGTCAAAATGAGCAGTTCTTC. The chain is built from TRBV4-2 and TRBJ2-1; 11 nucleotides agree with TRBD2. This CDR3 spans 16 amino acids. Trimming cost V 4 bases and J 7 bases; bases outside gene matches: 9. Per germline, CDR1 LGHNA and CDR2 YNFKEQ.